This TCR beta chain was documented in a study of graft-versus-host responses after intestinal transplantation. Generated by immunoSEQ multiplex PCR, the TCRdb table keeps only in-frame clones and is missing some. The sample carries about 130,000 clones, 85% to 95% recorded once. The V gene end was trimmed by 2 bases and the J gene end by 15 bases; junction bases not matched to a gene: 7. CDR1 and CDR2 (germline): MNHEY, SMNVEV (reference sequence). The CDR3 runs to 12 residues. Notes on the study in general: GvH clones detected in recipient marrow included some appearing first in ileum or blood. Early HvG declines after transplant were associated with peak circulating GvH clone levels.

On this clone: Its antigen is undetermined.

The rearrangement links TRBV27 to TRBJ2-1, with 7 bases that match TRBD2. The source is a human donor who received an intestinal transplant. The sequences come from unstimulated CD4+ T cells sorted from spleen or lymph node cells, collected before intestinal transplant. The chain's CDR3 is CASSLRDYMRFF. The CDR3 region has the DNA TGTGCCAGCAGTTTAAGGGACTACATGCGGTTCTTC.